This T cell receptor beta chain was sequenced for a study of blood T cell repertoires in COVID-19. Study-level information: Material from acute and convalescent COVID-19 was sourced from the United States, Italy and Spain. T cells, B-cell-depleted T cells, or PBMCs provided the cDNA or gDNA that served as material.

This clone has a handful of counts. Profiled with immunoSEQ multiplex PCR; TCRdb holds only in-frame clones, not every one. The sample contains approximately 280,000 clones, approximately 85% of which appear only once. The sequence was obtained from a woman in her 70s with acute or convalescent COVID-19. Sequences were obtained from peripheral blood.

Written as DNA, the CDR3 is TGTGCCAGCAGCTTGAAGCGGAGTACCACCGGGGAGCTGTTTTTT. Encoded protein: CASSLKRSTTGELFF. This chain joins TRBV5-4 and TRBJ2-2; D is perhaps TRBD2 (5 bases). The length of the CDR3 is 15 residues. The ends were cut back, 1 base at V and 4 bases at J, with 11 bases in the middle. From germline, CDR1 is SGHNT and CDR2 YYREEE (reference sequence).